These 28 T cell receptor beta chains came from one sample sequenced in a study of T-cell reconstitution after alpha-beta-depleted transplantation in children. Preparation of the TCRbeta library involved a method that used unique molecular identifiers. Via MiXCR, TCRdb re-called the PCR reads, giving one row per CDR3 protein. The sample includes roughly 220,000 distinct CDR3 sequences, around 8.9% of them seen just once. Sample: PBMCs from the stem cell graft donor, taken from the stem cell graft. The receptors come from a human donor who donated a stem cell graft to a child with SCID.

Ten or more counts support this clonotype. CDR3: CASSQDRGDKAFF. For the CDR3, the DNA is TGCGCCAGCAGCCAAGATCGGGGGGACAAAGCTTTCTTT. The rearrangement uses TRBV4-1 and TRBJ1-1, with D perhaps matching TRBD1 (6 bases). V lost 0 bases, J lost 9 bases, and 11 bases lay in between. Germline V gene lookup returns CDR1 MGHRA and CDR2 YSYEKL. This CDR3 region has 13 residues.

This chain links TRBV2 with TRBJ2-3, with D tentatively TRBD1 (5 bases). Trimming stripped 6 bases from V and 0 bases from J, with 16 bases between. Per the germline V gene, CDR1 is SNHLY and CDR2 is FYNNEI. CDR3 length: 16 amino acids. CDR3 in amino acids: CASSDVDSPSTDTQYF. DNA for the CDR3: TGTGCCAGCAGCGACGTCGACAGCCCTAGCACAGATACGCAGTATTTT.

This clonotype was counted at least ten times. This chain links TRBV3-1 with TRBJ1-4; the match to TRBD1 covers 9 bases. Unmatched junction bases numbered 5, after V lost 1 base and J lost 5 bases. CDR3 length equals 16 residues. The germline V gene has CDR1 LGHDT and CDR2 YNNKEL (reference sequence). The CDR3 region has the DNA TGTGCCAGCAGCCAAGGGGGACAGGGATCGAATGAAAAACTGTTTTTT. It specifies CASSQGGQGSNEKLFF.

This clonotype came up many times. The chain couples TRBV5-1 to TRBJ2-3; D possibly matches TRBD1 or TRBD2 (5 bases each). V lost 4 bases and J 2 bases, leaving 17 bases between the germline ends. This CDR3 has 16 residues. Germline loops: CDR1 SGHRS, CDR2 YFSETQ. CDR3 sequence reads: CASSQGPLFDTDTQYF. In DNA, the CDR3 is TGCGCCAGCAGCCAGGGACCTCTTTTTGACACAGATACGCAGTATTTT.

This clonotype was recorded a few times. The genes are TRBV29-1 and TRBJ2-1, with D perhaps TRBD1 or TRBD2 (5 bases each). Germline lookup yields CDR1 SQVTM and CDR2 ANQGSEA. Trimming took 7 bases from V and 7 from J, leaving 14 bases between them. This CDR3 region has 12 residues. CDR3 sequence (DNA): TGCAGCGCTCTGACCTGGGGGAATGAGCAGTTCTTC. Protein sequence: CSALTWGNEQFF.

This clonotype was detected many times. The rearrangement links TRBV7-9 to TRBJ1-1; TRBD1 aligns across 7 bases. Germline V CDR1 and CDR2: SEHNR, FQNEAQ (reference sequence). The trim removed 1 base at V and 8 bases at J, leaving 1 base unmatched. This CDR3 has 12 amino acids. DNA for the CDR3: TGTGCCAGCAGCTTAGTGACAGGGGAAGCTTTCTTT. Encoded protein: CASSLVTGEAFF. The whole variable domain, filled in from reference TRBV7-9 and TRBJ1-1, reads DTGVSQNPRHKITKRGQNVTFRCDPISEHNRLYWYRQTLGQGPEFLTYFQNEAQLEKSRLLSDRFSAERPKGSFSTLEIQRTEQGDSAMYLCASSLVTGEAFFGQGTRLTVV.

This clonotype was counted ten times or more. The chain recombines TRBV20-1 with TRBJ1-1; D is possibly TRBD1 (5 bases). CDR1 is DFQATT, CDR2 SNEGSKA, per germline (reference sequence). Trimming cost V 3 bases and J 6 bases, with 8 bases left between them. This CDR3 contains 11 residues. CDR3 sequence: CSARGRAEAFF. The CDR3 DNA reads TGCAGTGCTAGGGGGCGGGCTGAAGCTTTCTTT.

V usage is TRBV7-9 and J usage is TRBJ2-1, with 12 bases matching TRBD2. V shed 5 bases and J 4 bases; nucleotides not matched to a gene: 9. There are 17 residues in the CDR3. CDR1 SEHNR and CDR2 FQNEAQ come from the germline V gene (reference sequence). This CDR3 reads CASSRLLAGGRYNEQFF. The CDR3 DNA reads TGTGCCAGCAGCCGCCTTCTAGCGGGGGGGCGATACAATGAGCAGTTCTTC.

In this sample, this clonotype turned up many times. J is TRBJ2-1 and V is TRBV6-1, with TRBD1 as a possible D gene (5 bases). Trimming removed 10 bases from V and 3 bases from J, with 13 bases in between. From germline, CDR1 is MNHNS and CDR2 SASEGT. CDR3 length: 13 amino acids. CDR3 region: CAISRTLYNEQFF. CDR3 coding DNA: TGTGCCATTTCACGGACACTCTACAATGAGCAGTTCTTC.

Many counts were recorded for this clonotype. V gene TRBV7-6 combines with J gene TRBJ2-3; 7 bases agree with TRBD2. V shed 1 base and J 6 bases; nucleotides not matched to a gene: 1. Germline CDR1 reads SGHVS; CDR2 reads FNYEAQ. CDR3 length: 13 residues. The CDR3: CASSLGAGDTQYF. In DNA, the CDR3 is TGTGCCAGCAGCTTAGGAGCGGGGGATACGCAGTATTTT. The full variable domain, in which reference TRBV7-6 and TRBJ2-3 provide the parts outside the CDR3, is GAGVSQSPRYKVTKRGQDVALRCDPISGHVSLYWYRQALGQGPEFLTYFNYEAQQDKSGLPNDRFSAERPEGSISTLTIQRTEQRDSAMYRCASSLGAGDTQYFGPGTRLTVL.

There are many counts of this clonotype. J is TRBJ2-6 and V is TRBV27; D gene ambiguous. V lost 3 bases and J 0 bases, leaving 6 bases between the germline ends. This CDR3 region has 15 residues. From germline, CDR1 is MNHEY and CDR2 SMNVEV (reference sequence). CDR3 amino acids: CASSLSYSGANVLTF. The CDR3 DNA reads as TGTGCCAGCAGTTTGAGCTACTCTGGGGCCAACGTCCTGACTTTC.

In the case of this clonotype: This may stem from a read error, because a much larger clone lies one nucleotide away. The genes are TRBV6-2 or TRBV6-3 and TRBJ1-1; D possibly corresponds to TRBD1 (5 bases). The CDR3 is made up of 12 amino acids. CDR1 and CDR2 (germline): MNHEY, SVGEGT. DNA for the CDR3: TGTGCCAGCATCGCCCCGGGGCGCATAGCTATCTTT. It codes for CASIAPGRIAIF.

To note about this clonotype: A clone one base away is much larger, so this may be a read error. The rearrangement links TRBV7-2 to TRBJ2-7, with D tentatively TRBD1 or TRBD2 (6 bases each). There are 14 residues in the CDR3. From germline, CDR1 is SGHTA and CDR2 FQGNSA. CDR3 coding DNA: TGTGCCAGCAGCTTAAGGGGGGCTGGCTACGAGCAGTGCTTC. Its translation: CASSLRGAGYEQCF. Looking up the rest from reference TRBV7-2 and TRBJ2-7 gives the full variable domain: GAGVSQSPSNKVTEKGKDVELRCDPISGHTALYWYRQSLGQGLEFLIYFQGNSAPDKSGLPSDRFSAERTGGSVSTLTIQRTQQEDSAVYLCASSLRGAGYEQCFGPGTRLTVT.

This clonotype was observed at least ten times. In DNA form, the CDR3 reads TGTGCCAGCAGCCTACCATCAGGTTCGGTGGTCTCTAGCACAGATACGCAGTATTTT. Protein sequence: CASSLPSGSVVSSTDTQYF. V is TRBV11-2 and J is TRBJ2-3; no clear D gene. Germline CDR1 SGHAT, CDR2 FQNNGV. The CDR3 extends over 19 amino acids. Trimming removed 5 bases at V and 0 bases at J, with 24 bases between.

This clonotype occurred many times. The chain recombines TRBV24-1 with TRBJ2-2, with no clear D. Germline CDR1 KGHDR, CDR2 SFDVKD. V was clipped by 3 bases and J by 5 bases, with 6 bases between them. The CDR3 runs 13 residues. As DNA, the CDR3 is TGTGCCACCAGTGATCGAGGAACCGGGGAGCTGTTTTTT. As protein: CATSDRGTGELFF.

This clonotype occurred many times. V gene TRBV6-5 combines with J gene TRBJ2-5; 12 positions match TRBD2. CDR3 length: 16 amino acids. The V gene's germline CDR1 is MNHEY and CDR2 SVGAGI. V lost 5 bases and J lost 5; bases outside the gene matches: 9. The CDR3 region is CASSTSSGGASETQYF. The CDR3 nucleotides are TGTGCCAGCAGTACTTCTAGCGGGGGGGCGAGTGAGACCCAGTACTTC.

This clonotype has a count of ten or more. The chain couples TRBV3-1 to TRBJ2-7; the D is unclear. The CDR3 contains 14 residues. V lost 3 bases to trimming and J lost 0 bases, with 9 bases between them. Germline V gives CDR1 LGHDT, CDR2 YNNKEL (reference sequence). The CDR3 reads CASSQGQYSYEQYF. The CDR3 region has the DNA TGTGCCAGCAGCCAGGGTCAGTACTCCTACGAGCAGTACTTC.

This clonotype occurred many times. This chain uses TRBV11-2 with TRBJ1-4; no clear D. This CDR3 comprises 15 residues. CDR1 SGHAT and CDR2 FQNNGV come from the germline V gene. V shed 4 bases and J shed 4 bases, with 13 bases lying between them. The CDR3 DNA follows: TGTGCCAGCAGCTCACTGGGTCTCCTTAATGAAAAACTGTTTTTT. It encodes CASSSLGLLNEKLFF.

The sample holds many counts of this clonotype. This chain connects TRBV7-9 to TRBJ1-1, with 8 bases lining up with TRBD1. The CDR3 consists of 16 residues. The junction had 15 bases not matched to a gene; V was cut back by 5 bases and J by 7 bases. Germline V gene lookup returns CDR1 SEHNR and CDR2 FQNEAQ (reference sequence). CDR3 nucleotide sequence: TGTGCCAGCAGCCCTGGGGACAGGCTCAACTCGGGTGAAGCTTTCTTT. This sequence encodes CASSPGDRLNSGEAFF.

This clonotype was recorded many times. The genes are TRBV7-2 and TRBJ1-2; D is undetermined. Germline CDR1 and CDR2: SGHTA and FQGNSA. Deletions cut 5 bases from V and 4 bases from J, with 14 bases between. This CDR3 region has 14 residues. The CDR3 protein is CASSLTDGPYGYTF. CDR3 in DNA: TGTGCCAGCAGCCTAACGGACGGACCCTATGGCTACACCTTC.

This clonotype was detected many times. This chain joins TRBV5-1 and TRBJ1-1; 7 bases align to TRBD1. This CDR3 is built from 14 residues. With 4 bases clipped from V and 6 bases from J, the junction kept 9 bases outside the gene matches. Per the germline V gene, CDR1 is SGHRS and CDR2 is YFSETQ. CDR3 nucleotide sequence: TGCGCCAGCAGCCTCCAGGGGGATGGATCTGAAGCTTTCTTT. This gives the protein CASSLQGDGSEAFF. The full variable domain, its missing parts supplied by reference TRBV5-1 and TRBJ1-1, is KAGVTQTPRYLIKTRGQQVTLSCSPISGHRSVSWYQQTPGQGLQFLFEYFSETQRNKGNFPGRFSGRQFSNSRSEMNVSTLELGDSALYLCASSLQGDGSEAFFGQGTRLTVV.

This clonotype has ten or more counts. The J gene is TRBJ1-1, the V gene TRBV28, with 9 positions matching TRBD1. V was pared by 5 bases and J by 4 bases, with 8 bases of the junction left unmatched. This CDR3 contains 15 residues. Germline CDR1 is MDHEN and CDR2 is SYDVKM. CDR3 sequence: CASSPGTGRVTEAFF. In nucleotides, the CDR3 is TGTGCCAGCAGTCCGGGGACAGGGAGGGTCACTGAAGCTTTCTTT.

This clonotype was counted ten times or more. V gene TRBV20-1 combines with J gene TRBJ2-7; D is unclear. CDR1 DFQATT and CDR2 SNEGSKA come from the germline V gene (reference sequence). The CDR3 has 13 amino acids. V was clipped by 6 bases and J by 0 bases, with 12 bases between them. The CDR3 sequence: CSARTTDSYEQYF. The CDR3 DNA follows: TGCAGTGCACGGACGACGGACTCCTACGAGCAGTACTTC.

This clonotype came up many times. The genes are TRBV19 and TRBJ2-2; D might be TRBD1 (6 bases). Looked up from germline, CDR1 is LNHDA and CDR2 is SQIVND (reference sequence). V gave up 1 base and J gave up 0 bases, with 9 bases separating them. There are 16 residues in the CDR3. CDR3 loop: CASSIVRGTNTGELFF. The CDR3 nucleotides are TGTGCCAGTAGTATAGTTAGGGGGACGAACACCGGGGAGCTGTTTTTT.

A note on this clonotype: A much larger clone lies a single base off, so this may be a read error. V and J are TRBV20-1 and TRBJ2-7; possible D gene TRBD1, 6 bases. Germline V gene data show CDR1 as DFQATT and CDR2 as SNEGSKA (reference sequence). This CDR3 contains 15 residues. CDR3 coding DNA: TGCAGTGCTAGAGCGTTGGGGGCCCACACATACGAGCACTACTTC. Its protein product is CSARALGAHTYEHYF.

The table lists this clonotype with a few counts. The chain is built from TRBV20-1 and TRBJ2-3, with D possibly matching TRBD1 (5 bases). The CDR3 consists of 14 residues. V lost 2 bases, J lost 0 bases, and 9 bases lay in between. The germline V gene has CDR1 DFQATT and CDR2 SNEGSKA (reference sequence). In DNA, the CDR3 is TGCAGTGCTAGAATGGGGCTAAGCACAGATACGCAGTATTTT. It is translated as CSARMGLSTDTQYF.

This clonotype was picked up many times. V is TRBV4-2 and J is TRBJ2-7, with TRBD2 identical over 9 bases. This CDR3 is built from 17 residues. Trimming took 0 bases from V and 4 from J; bases not matched to a gene: 10. CDR1 is LGHNA, CDR2 YNFKEQ, per germline. CDR3 nucleotide sequence: TGTGCCAGCAGCCAAGAAGTTCCCAGCGGGGGGTTATACGAGCAGTACTTC. This translates into CASSQEVPSGGLYEQYF.

This clonotype was observed at least ten times. The chain is built from TRBV5-1 and TRBJ1-2; the match to TRBD1 covers 9 bases. Germline V lookup: CDR1 SGHRS, CDR2 YFSETQ. The CDR3 runs 14 residues. Trimming at V came to 4 bases and at J to 3 bases, leaving 4 bases not matched to a gene. Here the CDR3 DNA reads TGCGCCAGCAGCCTGGACAGGGGTTACTATGGCTACACCTTC. Translating it yields CASSLDRGYYGYTF.